This entry lists 22 T cell receptor beta chains sequenced from one sample in a study of blood T cell repertoires in COVID-19. Repertoires were generated with immunoSEQ multiplex PCR, while TCRdb's copy carries only in-frame clones and drops some. Of 150,000 or so clones listed, approximately 74% were seen once; the top ten hold 3%. Sequenced: peripheral blood. These receptors were obtained from a woman aged 80 or older with acute or convalescent COVID-19.

This clone was seen once. The V and J genes are TRBV11-2 and TRBJ2-1; 9 bases match TRBD2. V was pared by 0 bases and J by 9 bases, with 9 bases of the junction left unmatched. The CDR3 runs to 16 residues. The germline V gene has CDR1 SGHAT and CDR2 FQNNGV. The CDR3 region has the DNA TGTGCCAGCAGCTTAGACGGACTAGCGCTAGGGGTTGAGCAGTTCTTC. Translated: CASSLDGLALGVEQFF.

In this sample, this clone turned up once. Germline and junction disagree at one end, which may indicate a read error. The CDR3 here is CASNENNRGSYGYTF. The CDR3 DNA reads as TGTGCCAGCAATGAAAATAACAGGGGGAGCTATGGCTACACCTTC. The genes are TRBV2 and TRBJ1-2; TRBD1 matches at 8 bases. The CDR3 runs to 15 residues. In germline, CDR1 is SNHLY, CDR2 FYNNEI.

The gene calls are TRBV4-2 and TRBJ2-3, with D possibly being TRBD2 (6 bases). This CDR3 comprises 16 residues. The V and J ends lost 5 bases and 11 bases respectively, with 26 bases between them. Germline V gene data show CDR1 as LGHNA and CDR2 as YNFKEQ. Here the CDR3 reads CASSANLWDLPSLQYF. DNA of the CDR3: TGTGCCAGCAGCGCCAACTTGTGGGACTTACCCAGTCTGCAGTATTTT.

The chain carries TRBV27 and TRBJ2-2; D possibly corresponds to TRBD1 (5 bases). There are 13 residues in the CDR3. Germline CDR1 is MNHEY and CDR2 is SMNVEV (reference sequence). V was cut by 4 bases and J by 6 bases, with 9 bases left in between. CDR3 sequence: CASSSQGSGELFF. The CDR3 nucleotides read TGTGCCAGCAGTTCGCAGGGTTCCGGGGAGCTGTTTTTT.

The rearrangement uses TRBV19 and TRBJ2-1, with 12 bases identical to TRBD2. This CDR3 has 16 amino acids. Germline trimming cut 4 bases from V and 3 bases from J; bases unmatched to any gene: 4. Germline CDR1 LNHDA, CDR2 SQIVND (reference sequence). The CDR3 loop reads CASSRLAGGVYNEQFF. CDR3 sequence (DNA): TGTGCCAGTAGTAGGCTAGCGGGAGGGGTCTACAATGAGCAGTTCTTC. The full variable domain, rest sourced from reference TRBV19 and TRBJ2-1, is DGGITQSPKYLFRKEGQNVTLSCEQNLNHDAMYWYRQDPGQGLRLIYYSQIVNDFQKGDIAEGYSVSREKKESFPLTVTSAQKNPTAFYLCASSRLAGGVYNEQFFGPGTRLTVL.

The gene calls are TRBV28 and TRBJ1-5, with D possibly TRBD1 on 5 matching bases. Germline-derived CDR1 and CDR2 are MDHEN and SYDVKM. The germline V and J ends were trimmed by 1 base and 6 bases, with 10 bases remaining between them. CDR3 length: 14 residues. CDR3 in amino acids: CASSLLQGTQPQHF. The CDR3 DNA is TGTGCCAGCAGTTTATTGCAGGGCACTCAGCCCCAGCATTTT. Drawing the rest from reference TRBV28 and TRBJ1-5, the complete variable domain is DVKVTQSSRYLVKRTGEKVFLECVQDMDHENMFWYRQDPGLGLRLIYFSYDVKMKEKGDIPEGYSVSREKKERFSLILESASTNQTSMYLCASSLLQGTQPQHFGDGTRLSIL.

The chain joins TRBV6-5 to TRBJ1-1; D is uncertain. CDR1 and CDR2 (germline): MNHEY, SVGAGI. The V end was cut by 0 bases, the J end by 3 bases, with 8 bases between. The CDR3 is 14 amino acids. CDR3 DNA sequence: TGTGCCAGCAGTTACTCAGGGAGGGACACTGAAGCTTTCTTT. Its translation is CASSYSGRDTEAFF.

The V call is TRBV14, the J call TRBJ2-7, with 8 bases matching TRBD2. The CDR3 length is 15 residues. Per the germline V gene, CDR1 is SGHDN and CDR2 is FVKESK. The V gene end was trimmed by 2 bases and the J gene end by 3 bases; junction bases not matched to a gene: 6. CDR3 protein: CASSQTSGEVYEQYF. The CDR3 DNA is TGTGCCAGCAGCCAAACTAGCGGAGAGGTCTACGAGCAGTACTTC.

This clone was recorded a few times. CDR3: CAWSLGTYNEQFF. The CDR3 DNA reads TGTGCCTGGAGTTTAGGGACTTACAATGAGCAGTTCTTC. This chain uses TRBV30 with TRBJ2-1; maybe TRBD2 (6 bases). V was shortened by 2 bases and J by 4 bases, with 9 bases between the two germline ends. The CDR3 contains 13 residues. Germline CDR1 and CDR2: GTSNPN and SVGIG (reference sequence).

The V call is TRBV4-2, the J call TRBJ2-7; unclear D gene. This CDR3 has 14 residues. Looked up from germline, CDR1 is LGHNA and CDR2 is YNFKEQ. Trimming stripped 0 bases from V and 2 bases from J, with 8 bases between. This CDR3 reads CASSQDHQAYEQYF. The CDR3 DNA is TGTGCCAGCAGCCAAGATCACCAGGCCTACGAGCAGTACTTC.

The genes are TRBV19 and TRBJ2-5; 10 nucleotides align to TRBD1. Germline V gene lookup returns CDR1 LNHDA and CDR2 SQIVND (reference sequence). Losses at the gene ends were 6 bases for V and 5 bases for J; bases not matched to a gene: 9. This CDR3 is built from 15 residues. The CDR3 nucleotides read TGTGCCAGTAGCCCCGGGACAGGGGTTTCCGAGACCCAGTACTTC. It specifies CASSPGTGVSETQYF. Based on the CDR3 plus reference TRBV19 and TRBJ2-5, the full variable domain is DGGITQSPKYLFRKEGQNVTLSCEQNLNHDAMYWYRQDPGQGLRLIYYSQIVNDFQKGDIAEGYSVSREKKESFPLTVTSAQKNPTAFYLCASSPGTGVSETQYFGPGTRLLVL.

The chain joins TRBV6-5 to TRBJ2-3; no firm D call. CDR3 size: 15 residues. CDR1 MNHEY and CDR2 SVGAGI come from the germline V gene. The germline V and J ends were trimmed by 0 bases and 0 bases, with 7 bases remaining between them. This chain's CDR3 is CASSYSSRSTDTQYF. As DNA, the CDR3 is TGTGCCAGCAGTTACTCGTCTAGAAGCACAGATACGCAGTATTTT.

This clone occurred many times. J is TRBJ2-7 and V is TRBV6-5, with TRBD2 identical over 11 bases. Germline loops: CDR1 MNHEY, CDR2 SVGAGI. V lost 9 bases, J lost 6 bases, and 7 bases stayed unmatched. This CDR3 spans 13 amino acids. The CDR3 loop reads CASTRTSGREQYF. CDR3 sequence (DNA): TGTGCCAGTACCCGGACTAGCGGGCGCGAGCAGTACTTC.

Comment on this clone: The junction shows a germline mismatch at one end, possibly a read error. V and J are TRBV3-1 (or the pseudogene TRBV3-2) and TRBJ1-2; D is unclear. Germline loops: CDR1 LGHDT, CDR2 YNNKEL (reference sequence). The CDR3 covers 13 residues. CDR3 nucleotide sequence: TGTGCCAGCACCCAAGGCGGAGTGGATGGCTACACCTTC. Protein product: CASTQGGVDGYTF.

The V gene is TRBV29-1, the J gene TRBJ2-7; D is unclear. In germline, CDR1 is SQVTM, CDR2 ANQGSEA. V was pared by 3 bases and J by 3 bases, with 9 bases between. The CDR3 covers 12 residues. The CDR3: CSVESDNYEQYF. CDR3 nucleotides: TGCAGCGTTGAGAGTGACAACTACGAGCAGTACTTC.

About this clone: One end of the junction is discordant with germline, which a read error may explain. The chain is built from TRBV4-1 and TRBJ2-4, with TRBD1 matching 7 bases. The CDR3 runs 16 residues. Germline CDR1 is MGHRA and CDR2 is YSYEKL. CDR3 protein: CASRQGRGGPKNIQYF. The CDR3 nucleotides read TGCGCCAGCAGACAAGGAAGAGGGGGCCCCAAAAACATTCAGTACTTC.

This clone has just a few counts. The V gene is TRBV19, the J gene TRBJ2-1; perhaps TRBD2 as D (6 bases). CDR3 length: 18 residues. With 3 bases removed from V and 0 bases from J, the gap between germline ends came to 18 bases. Germline V gene lookup returns CDR1 LNHDA and CDR2 SQIVND (reference sequence). The CDR3 loop is CASSMEWSSGSSYNEQFF. The CDR3 nucleotides are TGTGCCAGTAGTATGGAGTGGAGTAGCGGCAGCTCCTACAATGAGCAGTTCTTC.

Details on this clone: The same CDR3 arises from other DNA sequences in this sample as well. This sequence joins TRBV18 and TRBJ1-2; 11 nucleotides agree with TRBD1. Germline V CDR1 and CDR2: KGHSH, LQKENI. The V segment lost 3 bases and the J segment 3 bases; nucleotides outside the gene matches: 3. The CDR3 spans 15 residues. DNA for the CDR3: TGTGCCAGCTCACCGGCGGGACAGGGGGACTATGGCTACACCTTC. Its protein product is CASSPAGQGDYGYTF.

This chain uses TRBV5-1 with TRBJ1-4; possible D gene TRBD1, 5 bases. The V gene lost 5 bases and the J gene lost 2 bases, with 13 bases spanning the gap. The germline CDR1 and CDR2 sequences are SGHRS and YFSETQ. CDR3 length: 15 residues. The CDR3 region has the DNA TGCGCCAGCAGAGGGCAGGGAGGGACTAATGAAAAACTGTTTTTT. Translating it yields CASRGQGGTNEKLFF.

This clone was seen only a few times. The rearrangement uses TRBV10-2 and TRBJ1-6, with 8 bases identical to TRBD1. The V segment lost 6 bases and the J segment 5 bases; nucleotides outside the gene matches: 3. Germline V gene data show CDR1 as WSHSY and CDR2 as SAAADI. The CDR3 extends over 14 amino acids. The DNA of the CDR3 is TGCGCCAGCAGACAGGGGGTGGATAATTCACCCCTCCACTTT. Its protein product is CASRQGVDNSPLHF.

V gene TRBV30 combines with J gene TRBJ1-6; 7 positions match TRBD1. The ends lost 1 base at V and 10 bases at J; junction bases unmatched: 4. Germline lookup yields CDR1 GTSNPN and CDR2 SVGIG (reference sequence). This CDR3 has 13 amino acids. The CDR3 coding sequence is TGTGCCTGGAGTGAAGGAGGGGGCTCACCCCTCCACTTT. This translates into CAWSEGGGSPLHF.

This clone has only one observation. The same CDR3 can be traced to other DNA sequences in this sample. The chain carries TRBV6-5 and TRBJ2-4, with a possible D match to TRBD2 (6 bases). The V and J ends lost 6 bases and 0 bases respectively, with 6 bases between them. The CDR3 runs 13 residues. The germline CDR1 and CDR2 sequences are MNHEY and SVGAGI. The CDR3 sequence is CASRGGAKNIQYF. Here the CDR3 DNA reads TGTGCCAGCAGGGGGGGAGCCAAAAACATTCAGTACTTC.